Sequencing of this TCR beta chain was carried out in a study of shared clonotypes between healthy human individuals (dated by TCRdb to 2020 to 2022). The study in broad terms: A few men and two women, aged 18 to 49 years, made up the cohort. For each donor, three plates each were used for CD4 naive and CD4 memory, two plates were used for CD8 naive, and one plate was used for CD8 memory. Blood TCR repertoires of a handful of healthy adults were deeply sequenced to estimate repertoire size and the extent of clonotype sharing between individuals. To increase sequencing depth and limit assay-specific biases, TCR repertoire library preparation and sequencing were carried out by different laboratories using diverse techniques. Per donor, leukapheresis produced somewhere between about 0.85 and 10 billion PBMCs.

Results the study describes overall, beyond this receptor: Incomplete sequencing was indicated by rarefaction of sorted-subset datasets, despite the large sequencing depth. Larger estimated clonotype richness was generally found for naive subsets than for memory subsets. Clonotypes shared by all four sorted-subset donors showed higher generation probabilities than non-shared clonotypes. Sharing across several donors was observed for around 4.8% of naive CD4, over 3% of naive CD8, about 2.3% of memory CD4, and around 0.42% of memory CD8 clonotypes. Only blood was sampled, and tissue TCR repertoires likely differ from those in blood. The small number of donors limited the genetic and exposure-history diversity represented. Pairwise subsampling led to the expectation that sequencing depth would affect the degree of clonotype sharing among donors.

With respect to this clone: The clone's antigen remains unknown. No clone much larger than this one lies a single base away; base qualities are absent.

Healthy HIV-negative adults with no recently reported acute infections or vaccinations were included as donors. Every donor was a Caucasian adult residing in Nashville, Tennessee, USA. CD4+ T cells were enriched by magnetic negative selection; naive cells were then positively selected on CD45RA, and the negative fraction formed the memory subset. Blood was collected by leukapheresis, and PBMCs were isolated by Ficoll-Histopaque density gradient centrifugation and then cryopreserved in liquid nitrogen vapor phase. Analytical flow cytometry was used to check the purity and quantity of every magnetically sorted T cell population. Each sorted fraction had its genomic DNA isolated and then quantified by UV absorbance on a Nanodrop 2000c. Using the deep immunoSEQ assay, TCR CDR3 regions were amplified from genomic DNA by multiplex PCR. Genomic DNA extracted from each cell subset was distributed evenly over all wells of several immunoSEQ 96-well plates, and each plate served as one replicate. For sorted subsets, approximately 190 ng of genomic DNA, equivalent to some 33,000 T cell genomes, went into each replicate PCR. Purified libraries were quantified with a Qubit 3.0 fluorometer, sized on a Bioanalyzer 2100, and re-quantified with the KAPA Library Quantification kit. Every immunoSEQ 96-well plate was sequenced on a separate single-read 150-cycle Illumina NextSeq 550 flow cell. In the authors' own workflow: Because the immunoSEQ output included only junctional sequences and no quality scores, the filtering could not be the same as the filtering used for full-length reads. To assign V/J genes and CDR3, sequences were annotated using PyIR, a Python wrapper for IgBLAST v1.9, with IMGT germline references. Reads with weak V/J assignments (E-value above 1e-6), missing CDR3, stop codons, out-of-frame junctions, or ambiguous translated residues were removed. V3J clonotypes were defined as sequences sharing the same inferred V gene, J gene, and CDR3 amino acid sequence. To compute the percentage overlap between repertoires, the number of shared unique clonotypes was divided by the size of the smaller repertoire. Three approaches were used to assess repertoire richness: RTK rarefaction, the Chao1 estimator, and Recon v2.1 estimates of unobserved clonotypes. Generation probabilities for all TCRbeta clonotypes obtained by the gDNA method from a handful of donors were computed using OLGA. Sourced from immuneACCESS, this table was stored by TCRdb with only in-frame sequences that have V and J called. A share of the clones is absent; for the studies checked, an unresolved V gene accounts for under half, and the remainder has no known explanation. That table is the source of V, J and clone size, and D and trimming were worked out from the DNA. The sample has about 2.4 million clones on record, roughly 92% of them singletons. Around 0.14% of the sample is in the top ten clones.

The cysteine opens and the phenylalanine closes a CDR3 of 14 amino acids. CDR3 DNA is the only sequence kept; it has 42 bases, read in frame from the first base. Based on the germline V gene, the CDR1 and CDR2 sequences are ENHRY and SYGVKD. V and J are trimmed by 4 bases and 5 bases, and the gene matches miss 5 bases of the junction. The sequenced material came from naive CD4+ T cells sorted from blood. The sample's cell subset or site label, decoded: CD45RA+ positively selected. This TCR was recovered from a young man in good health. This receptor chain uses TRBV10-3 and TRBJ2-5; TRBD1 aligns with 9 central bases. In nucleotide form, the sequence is TGTGCCATCAGTGTACAGGGGGCTGGGGAGACCCAGTACTTC. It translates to CAISVQGAGETQYF.